This TCR beta chain was sequenced for a study of control samples from healthy donors and cancer patients (dated by TCRdb to the early 2020s). About this clone: Its antigen remains unidentified. No clone much larger than this one lies a single base away; base qualities are absent.

V lost 5 bases and J lost 4 bases, and the count of bases not matched to a germline gene is 6. The CDR3 has 15 amino acids, counting the end cysteine and phenylalanine. Only CDR3 DNA is held: 45 bases, read in frame from base 1. CDR1 and CDR2, looked up from the germline V gene, are SGHNT and YENEEA. Library method: the immunoSEQ multiplex PCR assay. What TCRdb holds here is the immuneACCESS table cut down to in-frame rearrangements. Part of the clones is not present; checked against another copy, under half of the missing clones reflect an unresolved V gene, and the others are unexplained. The sample table contains under 70,000 clones; only one count was recorded for about nine tenths of them. Together, the top ten hold over 12% of the sample.

The clonotype was recovered from a man between 60 and 70 years old with head and neck cancer. This chain joins TRBV11-3 to TRBJ2-2, and 8 bases in between align with TRBD2. The sample taken for sequencing was PBMCs. This receptor carries the CDR3 CASSQSGGVTGELFF. The DNA sequence follows: TGTGCCAGCAGCCAATCGGGGGGGGTCACCGGGGAGCTGTTTTTT.